The clone carrying this T cell receptor (beta chain) was seen ten or more times. The antigen is not known. What was amplified from RNA transcripts were TCR beta CDR3 regions. The HTBI primer set served for first-round RT-PCR of the TCR CDR3. One entry per CDR3 protein, called by TCRdb with MiXCR from the multiplex PCR reads. In the table there are hundreds of thousands of distinct CDR3 sequences, about 20% of which are singletons. Per the germline V gene, CDR1 is MDHEN and CDR2 is SYDVKM. CDR3 length: 13 amino acids. Unmatched junction bases numbered 3, after V lost 2 bases and J lost 5 bases. This specimen comes from a study of T cells in Graves' hyperthyroidism and ophthalmopathy. General study points: Clonotypes that were expanded in thyroid above 0.001 mostly appeared in blood too. Separating ophthalmopathy from stable hyperthyroidism was achieved by a 13 V-J model.

The clonotype originates from a man under 40 with Graves' ophthalmopathy. Material for sequencing was blood. The chain uses TRBV28 and TRBJ2-7; 7 bases fit TRBD1. CDR3 sequence reads: CASSLDRAHEQYF. CDR3 coding DNA: TGTGCCAGCAGTTTAGACAGGGCCCACGAGCAGTACTTC. The full variable domain, rest sourced from reference TRBV28 and TRBJ2-7, is DVKVTQSSRYLVKRTGEKVFLECVQDMDHENMFWYRQDPGLGLRLIYFSYDVKMKEKGDIPEGYSVSREKKERFSLILESASTNQTSMYLCASSLDRAHEQYFGPGTRLTVT.